Listed here is a single T cell receptor beta chain. The data were taken from a study of blood T cell repertoires in COVID-19. J lost 3 bases, V lost 4 bases, and 8 bases had no gene match. CDR3 length: 15 amino acids. Germline V gives CDR1 SGHDN, CDR2 FVKESK. Original handling: Estimation of nucleated cell counts relied on the amplification of reference gene primers. Profiled with immunoSEQ multiplex PCR; TCRdb holds only in-frame clones, not every one. For V, J and clone size, that table is used; D and trimming come from the DNA. This sample has 50,000 to 70,000 clones, with about 93% found just once.

This TCR was sampled from a human donor with active COVID-19. The donor label of this sample is uncertain. The sequenced material came from peripheral blood. The rearrangement joins TRBV14 to TRBJ1-2, with 7 bases that match TRBD1. The CDR3 DNA is TGTGCCAGCAGCCTTCGCCGGGACAGAGACTATGGCTACACCTTC. It translates to CASSLRRDRDYGYTF. Full variable domain (rest looked up from reference TRBV14 and TRBJ1-2): EAGVTQFPSHSVIEKGQTVTLRCDPISGHDNLYWYRRVMGKEIKFLLHFVKESKQDESGMPNNRFLAERTGGTYSTLKVQPAELEDSGVYFCASSLRRDRDYGYTFGSGTRLTVV.